This T cell receptor (beta chain) is from a study of blood T cell repertoires in COVID-19. About the research overall: COVID-19 samples collected from the United States, Italy and Spain covered acute and convalescent phases.

Per the original data handling: Reference gene primer amplification in the assay estimated nucleated cell counts. The repertoire was sequenced with immunoSEQ multiplex PCR; TCRdb's copy has only in-frame clones and lacks some. V and J calls and clone size come straight from that table; D and trimming were deduced from the DNA. The table lists under 200,000 clones, approximately 83% of them singletons. CDR1 and CDR2 (germline): KGHSH, LQKENI. The V end lost 3 bases, the J end lost 5 bases, and 12 bases lay between the germline ends. The CDR3 has 14 residues. The rearrangement links TRBV18 to TRBJ2-3; D perhaps matches TRBD2 (6 bases). The sample comprised peripheral blood. This receptor was identified in a woman older than 75 with active or convalescent COVID-19. CDR3 sequence reads: CASSPGVGGDTQYF. CDR3 nucleotide sequence: TGTGCCAGCTCACCGGGTGTGGGAGGAGATACGCAGTATTTT.